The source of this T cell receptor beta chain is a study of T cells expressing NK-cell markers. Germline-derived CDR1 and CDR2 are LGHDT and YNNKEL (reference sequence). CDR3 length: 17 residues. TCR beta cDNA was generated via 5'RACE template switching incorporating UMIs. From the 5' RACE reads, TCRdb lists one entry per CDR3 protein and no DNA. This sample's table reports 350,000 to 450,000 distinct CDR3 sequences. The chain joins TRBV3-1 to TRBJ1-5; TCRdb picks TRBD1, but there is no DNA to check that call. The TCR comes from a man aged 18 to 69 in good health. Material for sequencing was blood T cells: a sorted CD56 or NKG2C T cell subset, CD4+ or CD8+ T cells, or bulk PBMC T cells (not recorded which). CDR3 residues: CASRPTGVEYSNQPQHF.